In its sample, the clone carrying this T cell receptor beta chain was seen many times. One junction end disagrees with the germline gene, perhaps due to a read error. CDR1 SGHRS and CDR2 YFSETQ come from the germline V gene. The CDR3 is 13 amino acids. Aged 18 to 65, the patients had hyperthyroidism that was newly diagnosed and had lasted under 2 months. Uncontrolled infection, other autoimmune disease, pregnancy and lactation each barred patients from inclusion. Based on clinical symptoms, serum thyroxine and TRAb, thyroid ultrasound and orbital computed tomography, diagnoses were reached. Amplification of TCR beta CDR3 regions used RNA as the template. HTBI primers drove first-round RT-PCR of the TCR CDR3. Via MiXCR, TCRdb re-called the multiplex PCR reads, giving one row per CDR3 protein. The table records a few hundred thousand distinct CDR3 sequences, 13% of them present only once. This sample is drawn from a study of T cells in Graves' hyperthyroidism and ophthalmopathy. Overall study: Any treatment followed the collection of peripheral blood at initial diagnosis.

The sequence was collected from a man aged 25 to 40 with Graves' hyperthyroidism that later progressed to Graves' ophthalmopathy. The sample comprised blood. This chain joins TRBV5-1 and TRBJ1-2; 7 bases are a match to TRBD1. The CDR3 region has the DNA TGCGCCAGCGGCTTTGGGGACAGCTATGGCTACACCTTC. It translates to CASGFGDSYGYTF. The full variable domain, completed using reference TRBV5-1 and TRBJ1-2, is KAGVTQTPRYLIKTRGQQVTLSCSPISGHRSVSWYQQTPGQGLQFLFEYFSETQRNKGNFPGRFSGRQFSNSRSEMNVSTLELGDSALYLCASGFGDSYGYTFGSGTRLTVV.